The entry that follows covers one T cell receptor beta chain sequence. The V gene's germline CDR1 is SGHAT and CDR2 FQNNGV. This CDR3 spans 18 amino acids. V gave up 1 base and J gave up 5 bases; unmatched junction bases: 13. This sample is part of a study of PD-1 blockade in classical Hodgkin lymphoma. Noted time point: cycle 4 day 1 (C4D1), after five to seven weeks of nivolumab. Exposure to brentuximab vedotin varied, and each patient had relapsed following autologous stem cell transplantation. Sequenced by immunoSEQ multiplex PCR; TCRdb stores in-frame clones only, minus some. The sample has over 80,000 clones; roughly 78% are singletons.

The TCR comes from a human donor with classical Hodgkin lymphoma. Sequencing was performed on peripheral blood mononuclear cells (PBMCs), taken before the fourth cycle of nivolumab. The rearrangement joins TRBV11-2 to TRBJ2-5; 10 bases match TRBD1. CDR3 amino acids: CASSLGYGTGERGETQYF. Written as DNA, the CDR3 is TGTGCCAGCAGCTTAGGATATGGGACAGGGGAACGAGGGGAGACCCAGTACTTC.